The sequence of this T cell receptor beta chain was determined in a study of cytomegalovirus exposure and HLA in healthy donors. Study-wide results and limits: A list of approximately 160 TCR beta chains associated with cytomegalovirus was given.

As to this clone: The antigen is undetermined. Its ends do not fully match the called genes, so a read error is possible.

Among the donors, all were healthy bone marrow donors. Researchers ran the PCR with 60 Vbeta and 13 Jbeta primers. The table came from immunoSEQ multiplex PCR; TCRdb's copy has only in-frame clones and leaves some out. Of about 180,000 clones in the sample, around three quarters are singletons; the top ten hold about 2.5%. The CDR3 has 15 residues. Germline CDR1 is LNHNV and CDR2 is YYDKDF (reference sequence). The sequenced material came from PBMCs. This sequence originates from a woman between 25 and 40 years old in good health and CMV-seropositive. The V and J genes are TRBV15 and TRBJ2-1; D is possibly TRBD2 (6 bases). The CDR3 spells CATSWGEPSYNEQLF. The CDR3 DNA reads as TGTGCCACCAGCTGGGGGGAGCCCTCCTACAATGAGCAGCTCTTC.